The 23 T cell receptor beta chains reported below all come from one sample, sequenced in a study of blood T cell repertoires in COVID-19. The assay was immunoSEQ multiplex PCR, and TCRdb's table has in-frame clones only and misses some. The sample contains about 150,000 clones, roughly 89% of which appear only once. Sequences were obtained from peripheral blood. These receptors all come from a man aged 55 to 70 with active or convalescent COVID-19.

The chain couples TRBV19 to TRBJ2-7, with 8 nucleotides matching TRBD1. CDR3 length equals 14 residues. CDR1 LNHDA and CDR2 SQIVND come from the germline V gene (reference sequence). V lost 5 bases to trimming and J lost 3 bases; unmatched junction nucleotides: 6. The CDR3 sequence is CASSRQGSDYEQYF. CDR3 nucleotides: TGTGCCAGTAGTCGACAGGGGAGCGACTACGAGCAGTACTTC.

The V call is TRBV4-3, the J call TRBJ2-7, with D tentatively TRBD1 (5 bases). Germline V CDR1 and CDR2: LGHNA, YSLEER. V lost 0 bases to trimming and J lost 9 bases, with 15 bases between them. The CDR3 runs 14 residues. The CDR3 here is CASSQETGVRGQYF. DNA for the CDR3: TGCGCCAGCAGCCAAGAGACTGGAGTTAGGGGGCAGTACTTC.

The chain's CDR3 is CASSQEQLTSGELFF. The CDR3 nucleotides read TGCGCCAGCAGCCAAGAACAGCTAACGTCCGGGGAGCTGTTTTTT. The rearrangement joins TRBV4-1 to TRBJ2-2; D gene unclear. The CDR3 has 15 amino acids. Trimming stripped 0 bases from V and 6 bases from J, with 11 bases between. Germline V gene data show CDR1 as MGHRA and CDR2 as YSYEKL.

This clone was detected only a few times. The rearrangement uses TRBV24-1 and TRBJ2-7; D might be TRBD1 (5 bases). From germline, CDR1 is KGHDR and CDR2 SFDVKD. There are 16 residues in the CDR3. V gave up 2 bases and J gave up 1 base, with 14 bases separating them. The CDR3 bases are TGTGCCACCAGTGATTCCCGCCGGGCAGGGTCCTACGAGCAGTACTTC. Encoded protein: CATSDSRRAGSYEQYF.

The chain is built from TRBV6-1 and TRBJ2-2; 8 nucleotides match TRBD1. Germline V lookup: CDR1 MNHNS, CDR2 SASEGT. This CDR3 region has 16 residues. V lost 4 bases and J lost 1; bases outside the gene matches: 5. The CDR3 loop reads CASSAYGTGNTGELFF. The CDR3 DNA is TGTGCCAGCAGTGCCTACGGGACAGGGAACACCGGGGAGCTGTTTTTT.

The V gene is TRBV6-5, the J gene TRBJ1-2; no reliable D call. The CDR3 contains 15 residues. V gave up 6 bases and J gave up 0 bases, with 14 bases separating them. Germline V gene data show CDR1 as MNHEY and CDR2 as SVGAGI. In DNA form, the CDR3 reads TGTGCCAGCAGATATAGCCCCTCAGCTAACTATGGCTACACCTTC. Amino acids: CASRYSPSANYGYTF.

This clone was seen a single time. The genes are TRBV11-2 and TRBJ2-3, with 11 nucleotides matching TRBD1. This CDR3 has 16 residues. The ends lost 5 bases at V and 3 bases at J; junction bases unmatched: 7. Germline CDR1 reads SGHAT; CDR2 reads FQNNGV. CDR3 loop: CASSPNRDRGTDTQYF. In nucleotides, the CDR3 is TGTGCCAGCAGCCCTAACCGGGACAGGGGGACAGATACGCAGTATTTT.

The rearrangement uses TRBV2 and TRBJ2-3, with D maybe TRBD2 (6 bases). Germline CDR1 and CDR2: SNHLY and FYNNEI. This CDR3 region has 12 residues. Trimming took off 9 bases at V and 4 bases at J, with 11 bases between the two ends. Here the CDR3 reads CASKLAADTQYF. The DNA for the CDR3 is TGTGCCAGTAAACTAGCCGCAGATACGCAGTATTTT.

J is TRBJ2-5 and V is TRBV11-2, with D possibly TRBD1 on 5 matching bases. The germline V and J ends were trimmed by 5 bases and 5 bases, with 15 bases remaining between them. The germline V gene encodes CDR1 SGHAT and CDR2 FQNNGV. The CDR3 runs 14 residues. This CDR3 is CASSRSWGAETQYF. The CDR3 nucleotides read TGTGCCAGCAGCCGTAGTTGGGGCGCGGAGACCCAGTACTTC.

This chain joins TRBV3-1 (or the pseudogene TRBV3-2) and TRBJ2-1, with 10 bases matching TRBD2. In germline, CDR1 is LGHDT, CDR2 YNNKEL (reference sequence). This CDR3 region has 16 residues. V lost 3 bases to trimming and J lost 3 bases; unmatched junction nucleotides: 5. CDR3 sequence reads: CASSHLLAGSYNEQFF. The CDR3 nucleotides read TGTGCCAGCAGCCACCTACTAGCGGGGAGCTACAATGAGCAGTTCTTC.

The chain joins TRBV19 to TRBJ1-1, with TRBD1 identical over 7 bases. The germline gives CDR1 LNHDA, CDR2 SQIVND (reference sequence). The CDR3 covers 15 residues. After removal of 3 bases from V and 4 bases from J, the junction contained 8 bases not matched to a gene. The CDR3 nucleotides are TGTGCCAGTAGTATCAAGGGGGCGAAGGGCACTGAAGCTTTCTTT. It yields the protein CASSIKGAKGTEAFF. The variable domain in full, completed from reference TRBV19 and TRBJ1-1, reads DGGITQSPKYLFRKEGQNVTLSCEQNLNHDAMYWYRQDPGQGLRLIYYSQIVNDFQKGDIAEGYSVSREKKESFPLTVTSAQKNPTAFYLCASSIKGAKGTEAFFGQGTRLTVV.

The rearrangement uses TRBV27 and TRBJ1-2, with D maybe TRBD1 (6 bases). CDR1 and CDR2 from the germline V gene are MNHEY and SMNVEV (reference sequence). Trimming stripped 3 bases from V and 5 bases from J, with 10 bases between. This CDR3 is built from 13 residues. The CDR3 DNA follows: TGTGCCAGCAGTTTTAGGGGGGGGTATGGCTACACCTTC. This gives the protein CASSFRGGYGYTF.

The CDR3 loop is CASSYRTGRSGNTIYF. CDR3 in DNA: TGTGCCAGCAGCTATCGGACAGGGCGCTCTGGAAACACCATATATTTT. The chain recombines TRBV5-5 with TRBJ1-3; the match to TRBD1 covers 8 bases. The germline gives CDR1 SGHKS, CDR2 YYEKEE (reference sequence). V was clipped by 3 bases and J by 0 bases; unmatched bases: 5. The length of the CDR3 is 16 residues.

This clone was detected only once. This chain links TRBV7-3 with TRBJ1-3; maybe TRBD1 (6 bases). The V end was cut by 2 bases, the J end by 0 bases, with 11 bases between. From germline, CDR1 is SGHTA and CDR2 FQGTGA. The CDR3 is 16 residues long. The CDR3 loop reads CASSLWGPGSGNTIYF. CDR3 coding DNA: TGTGCCAGCAGCTTATGGGGGCCCGGCTCTGGAAACACCATATATTTT. The full variable domain, its missing parts supplied by reference TRBV7-3 and TRBJ1-3, is GAGVSQTPSNKVTEKGKYVELRCDPISGHTALYWYRQSLGQGPEFLIYFQGTGAADDSGLPNDRFFAVRPEGSVSTLKIQRTERGDSAVYLCASSLWGPGSGNTIYFGEGSWLTVV.

The chain is built from TRBV7-9 and TRBJ2-2; weak D call: TRBD1 (5 bases). Germline values: CDR1 SEHNR, CDR2 FQNEAQ (reference sequence). Trimming took off 3 bases at V and 6 bases at J, with 14 bases between the two ends. This CDR3 has 15 amino acids. The CDR3 DNA sequence: TGTGCCAGCAGCTTTAGCCAGGGATTACCCGGGGAGCTGTTTTTT. Translated, it gives CASSFSQGLPGELFF.

The V and J genes are TRBV6-5 and TRBJ2-7; 8 bases align to TRBD2. The V gene end was trimmed by 0 bases and the J gene end by 4 bases; junction bases not matched to a gene: 8. Germline assignment: CDR1 MNHEY and CDR2 SVGAGI. The length of the CDR3 is 16 residues. The CDR3 sequence: CASSYSRGGRGYEQYF. DNA for the CDR3: TGTGCCAGCAGTTACTCTCGCGGGGGGCGCGGGTACGAGCAGTACTTC.

CDR3 nucleotides: TGTGCCAGCAGTTCGCCGGACAGGGTTGGTGGCTACACCTTC. It specifies CASSSPDRVGGYTF. The chain carries TRBV27 and TRBJ1-2; 8 bases match TRBD1. The ends lost 4 bases at V and 7 bases at J; junction bases unmatched: 8. Germline CDR1 and CDR2: MNHEY and SMNVEV (reference sequence). CDR3 length: 14 amino acids.

The chain employs TRBV10-3 and TRBJ1-6, with D perhaps TRBD1 (6 bases). The germline CDR1 and CDR2 sequences are ENHRY and SYGVKD. The V and J ends lost 10 bases and 7 bases respectively, with 11 bases between them. The length of the CDR3 is 12 residues. The CDR3 spells CATWDNNSPLHF. In DNA form, the CDR3 reads TGTGCCACCTGGGACAACAATTCACCCCTCCACTTT.

The chain combines TRBV7-2 with TRBJ2-7, with TRBD1 as a possible D gene (6 bases). Germline loops: CDR1 SGHTA, CDR2 FQGNSA. CDR3 size: 12 residues. V was trimmed by 5 bases and J by 4 bases, leaving 9 bases between them. The CDR3 spells CASSAQGYEQYF. CDR3 sequence (DNA): TGTGCCAGCAGCGCCCAGGGGTACGAGCAGTACTTC.

The rearrangement uses TRBV21-1 and TRBJ1-5. TRBV21-1 is a documented pseudogene. This CDR3 region has 15 residues. The CDR3 DNA follows: TGTGCCAGCAGCTGCCGGGATTATAGCAATCAGCCCCAGCATTTT. This sequence encodes CASSCRDYSNQPQHF.

The chain uses TRBV18 and TRBJ2-3, with unresolved D. The CDR3 covers 16 residues. Germline CDR1 reads KGHSH; CDR2 reads LQKENI. V was trimmed by 2 bases and J by 5 bases, leaving 17 bases between them. DNA for the CDR3: TGTGCCAGCTCACCAAGCGCGGCAAGCGCACAAGATACGCAGTATTTT. Protein product: CASSPSAASAQDTQYF.

V and J are TRBV10-3 and TRBJ2-7, with 8 bases fitting TRBD1. CDR1 and CDR2 (germline): ENHRY, SYGVKD. V lost 5 bases and J lost 7; bases outside the gene matches: 7. This CDR3 spans 13 amino acids. CDR3 in DNA: TGTGCCATCAGTCCGGACAGGGTCAATGAGCAGTACTTC. Residues: CAISPDRVNEQYF.

The chain joins TRBV11-3 to TRBJ2-3, with D maybe TRBD2 (6 bases). The germline CDR1 and CDR2 sequences are SGHNT and YENEEA. There are 13 residues in the CDR3. Trimming took 3 bases from V and 4 from J, leaving 8 bases between them. Written as DNA, the CDR3 is TGTGCCAGCAGCTTCTCTAGCGCAGATACGCAGTATTTT. This translates into CASSFSSADTQYF.